The 4 T cell receptor beta chains reported below all come from one sample, sequenced in a study of regulatory T cells in long-lasting Graves disease. Assembly of TCR beta libraries relied on iRepertoire HTBI primers together with Arm-PCR of CDR3 regions. Each CDR3 protein gets one entry after TCRdb re-called the multiplex PCR reads with MiXCR. The sample has 500,000 to 800,000 distinct CDR3 sequences; about 30% are singletons. Time point meaning: persistent/refractory GD, antithyroid drugs over 5 years with positive TRAb. Preparation of the TCR library used RNA extracted from PBMCs. Sample: peripheral blood mononuclear cells (PBMCs), taken when the disease was refractory, from a patient treated with antithyroid drugs. These receptors all come from a female donor with Graves disease.

DNA for the CDR3: TGCGCCAGCAGCTTGAGGCCAGGCAATCAGCCCCAGCATTTT. Translating it yields CASSLRPGNQPQHF. This chain connects TRBV5-1 to TRBJ1-5, with D unresolved. Trimming left V 1 base short and J 2 bases short, with 7 bases between. Germline V gene sequence: CDR1 SGHRS, CDR2 YFSETQ. The CDR3 runs to 14 residues.

The chain has TRBV3-1 and TRBJ2-5; the D is unclear. This CDR3 contains 14 residues. Trimming left V 0 bases short and J 5 bases short, with 10 bases between. Germline V lookup: CDR1 LGHDT, CDR2 YNNKEL (reference sequence). The DNA of the CDR3 is TGTGCCAGCAGCCAAGATGGCGCGCGGGAGACCCAGTACTTC. It encodes CASSQDGARETQYF.

The chain combines TRBV30 with TRBJ2-7, with TRBD1 matching 8 bases. The V and J ends lost 4 bases and 6 bases, in that order; junction bases with no gene match: 2. This CDR3 has 11 residues. Germline loops: CDR1 GTSNPN, CDR2 SVGIG (reference sequence). DNA for the CDR3: TGTGCCTGGAACAGGGGGAGCGAGCAGTACTTC. This encodes CAWNRGSEQYF.

In the case of this clonotype: The DNA is omitted, as the CDR3 cannot be located on it reliably, and the CDR3 follows TCRdb's listing. The chain links TRBV2 to TRBJ2-2; TRBD2, the D gene given by the table, was not confirmed from the DNA. In germline, CDR1 is SNHLY, CDR2 FYNNEI. Termini included, the CDR3 measures 16 amino acids. This CDR3 reads CASSYPGRVGPGSCFF.